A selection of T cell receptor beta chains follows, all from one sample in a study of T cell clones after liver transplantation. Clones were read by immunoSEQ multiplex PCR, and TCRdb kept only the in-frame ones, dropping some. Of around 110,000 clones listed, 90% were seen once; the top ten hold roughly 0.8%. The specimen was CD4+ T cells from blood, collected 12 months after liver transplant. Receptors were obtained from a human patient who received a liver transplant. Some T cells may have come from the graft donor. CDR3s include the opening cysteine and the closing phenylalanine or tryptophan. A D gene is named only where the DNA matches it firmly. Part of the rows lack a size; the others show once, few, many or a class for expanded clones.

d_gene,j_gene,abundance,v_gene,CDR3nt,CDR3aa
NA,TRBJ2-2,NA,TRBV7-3,TGTGCCAGCAGCTTAACGCCGACTGTTAGGACCGGGGAGCTGTTTTTT,CASSLTPTVRTGELFF
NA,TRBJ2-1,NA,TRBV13,TGTGCCAGCAGCTACGGGACCACCGGAAATGAGCAGTTCTTC,CASSYGTTGNEQFF
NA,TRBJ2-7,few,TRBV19,TGTGCCAGAGAAAGCGACAGTGAGGGCCTCTACGAGCAGTACTTC,CARESDSEGLYEQYF
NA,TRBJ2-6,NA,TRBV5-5,TGTGCCAGCAGCCCCAACTCAGGGGAAATAGGGACTGGGGCCAACGTCCTGACTTTC,CASSPNSGEIGTGANVLTF
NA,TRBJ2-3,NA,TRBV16,TGTGCCAGCAGCCAATCGAGGATCGGGCCAGATACGCAGTATTTT,CASSQSRIGPDTQYF
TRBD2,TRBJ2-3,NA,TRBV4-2,TGTGCCAGCAGCCAAGAAGGGACTAGCGGGAGGACAGATACGCAGTATTTT,CASSQEGTSGRTDTQYF
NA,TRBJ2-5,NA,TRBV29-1,TGCAGCGTTACGGACGGCCAAGAGACCCAGTACTTC,CSVTDGQETQYF
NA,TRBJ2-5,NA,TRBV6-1,TGTGCCAGCAGTAGGGACTTGGTCCAAGAGACCCAGTACTTC,CASSRDLVQETQYF
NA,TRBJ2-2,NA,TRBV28,TGTGCCAGCAGTCGAGGCCTCACCGGGGAGCTGTTTTTT,CASSRGLTGELFF
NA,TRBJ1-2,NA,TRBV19,TGTGCCAGTAGTATCTCCCGACGGCGGGGCTACACCTTC,CASSISRRRGYTF
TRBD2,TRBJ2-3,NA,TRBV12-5,TGTGCTAGTGGTTTGTCCCGACTAGCGGGAGGATCACACTCCACAGATACGCAGTATTTT,CASGLSRLAGGSHSTDTQYF
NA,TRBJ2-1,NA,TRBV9,TGTGCCAGCAGCGGCCACCTGACGTCAGCCTACAATGAGCAGTTCTTC,CASSGHLTSAYNEQFF
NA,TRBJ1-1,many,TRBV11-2,TGTGCCAGCAGCCCCAGGCCGCCGAACACTGAAGCTTTCTTT,CASSPRPPNTEAFF
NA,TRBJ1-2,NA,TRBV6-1,TGTGCCAGCAGTGAGGGGTCAGGGACTACCTATGGCTACACCTTC,CASSEGSGTTYGYTF
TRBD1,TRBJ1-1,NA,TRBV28,TGTGCCAGCAGTACCAGGACAGGGGGCACTGAAGCTTTCTTT,CASSTRTGGTEAFF
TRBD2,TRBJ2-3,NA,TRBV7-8,TGTGCCAGCAGCTTAGTACTAGCGGGGGAGCTCACAGATACGCAGTATTTT,CASSLVLAGELTDTQYF
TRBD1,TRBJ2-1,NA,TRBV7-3,TGTGCCAGCAGCTCACGTGGGGACAGGGCGTACAATGAGCAGTTCTTC,CASSSRGDRAYNEQFF
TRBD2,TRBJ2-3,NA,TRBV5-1,TGCGCCAGCGCACCATCCGGGACTATCCTCGATACGCAGTATTTT,CASAPSGTILDTQYF
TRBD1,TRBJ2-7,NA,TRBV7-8,TGTGCCAGCAGCTTATGGGACAGGGGACTATCCTACGAGCAGTACTTC,CASSLWDRGLSYEQYF
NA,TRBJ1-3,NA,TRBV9,TGTGCCAGCAGCGTAGACGGTGGGAGCTCTGGAAACACCATATATTTT,CASSVDGGSSGNTIYF
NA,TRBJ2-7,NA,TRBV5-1,TGCGCCAGCAGCTTGGTTACAGGGTCCTACGAGCAGTACTTC,CASSLVTGSYEQYF
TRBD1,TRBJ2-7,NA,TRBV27,TGTGCCAGCAGTACGGGACAGGGGATTTCCTACGAGCAGTACTTC,CASSTGQGISYEQYF